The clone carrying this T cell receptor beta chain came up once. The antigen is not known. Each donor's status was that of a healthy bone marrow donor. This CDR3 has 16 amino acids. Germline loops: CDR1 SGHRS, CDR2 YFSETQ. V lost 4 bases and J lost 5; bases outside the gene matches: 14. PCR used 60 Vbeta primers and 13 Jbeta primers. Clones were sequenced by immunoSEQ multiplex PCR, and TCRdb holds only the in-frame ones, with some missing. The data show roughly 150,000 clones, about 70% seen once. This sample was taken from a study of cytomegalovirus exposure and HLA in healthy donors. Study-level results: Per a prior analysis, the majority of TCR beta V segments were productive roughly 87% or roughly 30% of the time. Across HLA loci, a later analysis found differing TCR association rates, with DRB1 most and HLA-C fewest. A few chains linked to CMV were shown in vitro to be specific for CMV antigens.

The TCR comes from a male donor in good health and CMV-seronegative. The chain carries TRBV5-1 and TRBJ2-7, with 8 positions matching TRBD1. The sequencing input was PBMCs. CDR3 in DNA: TGCGCCAGCAGCGCCCGAACCGGGACAGGAAGTAACGAGCAGTACTTC. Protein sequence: CASSARTGTGSNEQYF.